These 23 T cell receptor beta chains came from one sample sequenced in a study of CD8+ T cells in alopecia areata. Treatment described: oral pan-JAK inhibitor, 5-10 mg twice daily. RNA extraction and reverse transcription yielded cDNA as sequencing template. Sequenced by immunoSEQ multiplex PCR; TCRdb stores in-frame clones only, minus some. The data contain about 220,000 clones, under 60% of them singletons. This specimen was CD4+ T cells sorted from blood, taken at week 4, from a patient treated with tofacitinib. These receptor sequences come from a human donor with alopecia areata.

The CDR3 region has the DNA TGCAGCGTCCAGGGGAGCGGGGACAATCAGCCCCAGCATTTT. Translation: CSVQGSGDNQPQHF. The genes are TRBV29-1 and TRBJ1-5; D is perhaps TRBD1 (6 bases). The CDR3 sequence is 14 residues long. The germline V and J ends were trimmed by 6 bases and 3 bases, with 15 bases remaining between them. Germline CDR1 SQVTM, CDR2 ANQGSEA.

The genes are TRBV18 and TRBJ2-5, with 7 positions matching TRBD1. CDR3 length: 14 amino acids. In germline, CDR1 is KGHSH, CDR2 LQKENI. With V trimmed by 6 bases and J by 2 bases, 6 bases remained unmatched. This chain's CDR3 is CASSLGTVQETQYF. The CDR3 nucleotides read TGTGCCAGCTCTCTAGGGACAGTTCAAGAGACCCAGTACTTC.

The chain couples TRBV9 to TRBJ2-3; D could derive from TRBD1 or TRBD2 (5 bases each). Trimming stripped 4 bases from V and 2 bases from J, with 14 bases between. The CDR3 is made up of 15 amino acids. Germline CDR1 reads SGDLS; CDR2 reads YYNGEE. The CDR3 coding sequence is TGTGCCAGCAGCCCCCGGGACCCCTACACAGATACGCAGTATTTT. Protein product: CASSPRDPYTDTQYF.

In this sample, this clone turned up once. This rearrangement joins TRBV30 to TRBJ1-2, with D unresolved. Germline V gene data show CDR1 as GTSNPN and CDR2 as SVGIG (reference sequence). Trimming removed 4 bases from V and 8 bases from J, with 14 bases in between. CDR3 length: 12 residues. CDR3 in DNA: TGTGCCTGGACTAGAACGGGCAACGGCTACACCTTC. This translates into CAWTRTGNGYTF.

The V call is TRBV29-1, the J call TRBJ2-5; D not certain. CDR1 and CDR2 from the germline V gene are SQVTM and ANQGSEA. V lost 4 bases and J 2 bases, leaving 8 bases between the germline ends. There are 12 residues in the CDR3. The CDR3 loop reads CSVGARQETQYF. The DNA of the CDR3 is TGCAGCGTTGGTGCCAGGCAAGAGACCCAGTACTTC.

V usage is TRBV30 and J usage is TRBJ1-5; D is possibly TRBD1 (5 bases). CDR1 GTSNPN and CDR2 SVGIG come from the germline V gene (reference sequence). Trimming pared 2 bases from V and 4 bases from J, leaving 15 bases between. CDR3 length equals 15 residues. The CDR3 coding sequence is TGTGCCTGGAGTAACCCGCACAGGTCGAATCAGCCCCAGCATTTT. It is translated as CAWSNPHRSNQPQHF.

The rearrangement joins TRBV19 to TRBJ2-3, with TRBD1 matching over 8 bases. Germline V gene lookup returns CDR1 LNHDA and CDR2 SQIVND (reference sequence). The CDR3 is made up of 16 amino acids. The junction had 7 bases not matched to a gene; V was cut back by 3 bases and J by 2 bases. CDR3 DNA: TGTGCCAGTAGTATCGCACGGACAGGGCCCACAGATACGCAGTATTTT. Translating gives CASSIARTGPTDTQYF.

Only one count was recorded for this clone. The rearrangement uses TRBV7-3 and TRBJ2-3; tentatively, D is TRBD2 (5 bases). The CDR3 runs 14 residues. Between the trimmed V and J ends, which lost 5 bases and 0 bases, there was a span of 9 bases. Germline V gene data show CDR1 as SGHTA and CDR2 as FQGTGA. CDR3 sequence reads: CASSRIASTDTQYF. The CDR3 nucleotides are TGTGCCAGCAGCCGCATAGCGAGCACAGATACGCAGTATTTT.

The rearrangement joins TRBV15 to TRBJ2-3; D is undetermined. This CDR3 has 13 residues. CDR1 is LNHNV and CDR2 is YYDKDF in the germline V gene (reference sequence). Trimming removed 5 bases from V and 3 bases from J, with 9 bases in between. DNA of the CDR3: TGTGCCACCAGCGCGGTGGGGACAGATACGCAGTATTTT. Protein sequence: CATSAVGTDTQYF. Combining the CDR3 with reference TRBV15 and TRBJ2-3 gives the whole variable domain DAMVIQNPRYQVTQFGKPVTLSCSQTLNHNVMYWYQQKSSQAPKLLFHYYDKDFNNEADTPDNFQSRRPNTSFCFLDIRSPGLGDTAMYLCATSAVGTDTQYFGPGTRLTVL.

The chain employs TRBV25-1 and TRBJ1-1; 7 nucleotides align to TRBD1. The CDR3 is 15 amino acids. Germline CDR1 MGHDK, CDR2 SYGVNS. V dropped 1 base and J dropped 4; count of bases not matched to a gene: 6. The CDR3 reads CASSESGRGATEAFF. The CDR3 region has the DNA TGTGCCAGCAGTGAATCTGGCAGGGGGGCCACTGAAGCTTTCTTT.

The chain employs TRBV29-1 and TRBJ2-1; 8 bases match TRBD2. The germline gives CDR1 SQVTM, CDR2 ANQGSEA. V gave up 6 bases and J gave up 0 bases; unmatched junction bases: 4. The CDR3 sequence is 14 residues long. CDR3 amino acids: CSVVAGSSYNEQFF. The DNA for the CDR3 is TGCAGCGTGGTAGCGGGAAGCTCCTACAATGAGCAGTTCTTC.

This chain uses TRBV10-3 with TRBJ2-5, with 9 nucleotides matching TRBD1. The CDR3 runs to 14 residues. With 8 bases clipped from V and 5 bases from J, the junction kept 9 bases outside the gene matches. The germline V gene encodes CDR1 ENHRY and CDR2 SYGVKD. For the CDR3, the DNA is TGTGCCATCGGTCCCGGGACAGGGACCGAGACCCAGTACTTC. Translating it yields CAIGPGTGTETQYF.

J is TRBJ2-6 and V is TRBV7-2; TRBD2 might be the D (6 bases). The germline V gene has CDR1 SGHTA and CDR2 FQGNSA. The length of the CDR3 is 17 residues. Trimming pared 5 bases from V and 4 bases from J, leaving 18 bases between. The CDR3, as DNA: TGTGCCAGCAGCCTCGACGGAGGGGCTGGGGGGGCCAACGTCCTGACTTTC. Its protein is CASSLDGGAGGANVLTF.

This clone was detected only a few times. The V gene is TRBV19, the J gene TRBJ1-4; D call uncertain. Trimming left V 7 bases short and J 4 bases short, with 16 bases between. CDR3 length: 15 amino acids. Germline CDR1 reads LNHDA; CDR2 reads SQIVND (reference sequence). CDR3 sequence (DNA): TGTGCCAGTACGCAAAGCAGGAGCAATAATGAAAAACTGTTTTTT. Protein: CASTQSRSNNEKLFF.

This sequence joins TRBV7-2 and TRBJ2-7, with TRBD1 identical over 11 bases. The CDR3 is 14 amino acids. V lost 5 bases to trimming and J lost 6 bases; unmatched junction nucleotides: 6. The V gene's germline CDR1 is SGHTA and CDR2 FQGNSA. Here the CDR3 DNA reads TGTGCCAGCAGCACCCGGACAGGGGGCGGCGAGCAGTACTTC. Protein: CASSTRTGGGEQYF. Using reference TRBV7-2 and TRBJ2-7 for the parts outside the CDR3, the full variable domain is GAGVSQSPSNKVTEKGKDVELRCDPISGHTALYWYRQSLGQGLEFLIYFQGNSAPDKSGLPSDRFSAERTGGSVSTLTIQRTQQEDSAVYLCASSTRTGGGEQYFGPGTRLTVT.

The chain links TRBV27 to TRBJ1-6, with D unclear. Germline CDR1 and CDR2: MNHEY and SMNVEV (reference sequence). The CDR3 has 14 residues. Trimming took 5 bases from V and 8 from J, leaving 13 bases between them. CDR3: CASSPNPSYSPLHF. The DNA for the CDR3 is TGTGCCAGCAGTCCAAACCCGTCTTATTCACCCCTCCACTTT.

The rearrangement links TRBV7-2 to TRBJ2-1, with 10 positions matching TRBD1. The CDR3 contains 13 residues. Germline loops: CDR1 SGHTA, CDR2 FQGNSA. J gave up 6 bases and V 4 bases, and 0 bases lay outside the gene matches. The CDR3 is CASSWTGGNEQFF. In nucleotides, the CDR3 is TGTGCCAGCAGCTGGACAGGGGGCAATGAGCAGTTCTTC.

The gene calls are TRBV27 and TRBJ2-7, with D maybe TRBD1 (5 bases). Trimming removed 5 bases from V and 0 bases from J, with 11 bases in between. The CDR3 totals 14 residues. Germline CDR1 reads MNHEY; CDR2 reads SMNVEV (reference sequence). The CDR3 is CASSADRISYEQYF. The CDR3 nucleotides read TGTGCCAGCAGTGCAGACAGAATCTCCTACGAGCAGTACTTC.

The chain is built from TRBV2 and TRBJ2-2, with D perhaps TRBD1 or TRBD2 (6 bases each). Germline CDR1 SNHLY, CDR2 FYNNEI. The CDR3 is 15 residues long. V was clipped by 0 bases and J by 7 bases, with 12 bases between them. CDR3 DNA sequence: TGTGCCAGCAGTGAAGCGCTTGGGGGGCACGGGGAGCTGTTTTTT. Amino acid sequence: CASSEALGGHGELFF.

V is TRBV7-9 and J is TRBJ2-7; 8 bases agree with TRBD2. The CDR3 is made up of 17 amino acids. Trimming at V came to 1 base and at J to 1 base, leaving 9 bases not matched to a gene. CDR1 and CDR2 (germline): SEHNR, FQNEAQ (reference sequence). The CDR3 region has the DNA TGTGCCAGCAGCTTAGGTCCCGGCGGGGGGTCTTCCTACGAGCAGTACTTC. This sequence encodes CASSLGPGGGSSYEQYF. Together with reference TRBV7-9 and TRBJ2-7, the CDR3 gives the full variable domain: DTGVSQNPRHKITKRGQNVTFRCDPISEHNRLYWYRQTLGQGPEFLTYFQNEAQLEKSRLLSDRFSAERPKGSFSTLEIQRTEQGDSAMYLCASSLGPGGGSSYEQYFGPGTRLTVT.

This clone was seen a few times. The V and J genes are TRBV29-1 and TRBJ2-1; tentative D call: TRBD2 (5 bases). The CDR3 has 11 amino acids. Germline V gene data show CDR1 as SQVTM and CDR2 as ANQGSEA. Deletions cut 3 bases from V and 13 bases from J, with 13 bases between. CDR3: CSVDPGINQFF. The CDR3 nucleotides read TGCAGCGTTGACCCCGGGATAAACCAGTTCTTC.

The rearrangement joins TRBV30 to TRBJ1-2; the match to TRBD1 covers 11 bases. CDR3 length equals 15 residues. V dropped 4 bases and J dropped 7; count of bases not matched to a gene: 11. CDR1 and CDR2 (germline): GTSNPN, SVGIG (reference sequence). CDR3 DNA: TGTGCCTGGACCAACCCTGGACAGGGGGCTGTTGGCTACACCTTC. As protein: CAWTNPGQGAVGYTF.

The chain has TRBV30 and TRBJ2-4; D is possibly TRBD2 (7 bases). Germline loops: CDR1 GTSNPN, CDR2 SVGIG (reference sequence). The V and J ends lost 3 bases and 2 bases respectively, with 11 bases between them. The CDR3 is 14 amino acids. The CDR3 here is CAWSARGPKNIQYF. In DNA form, the CDR3 reads TGTGCCTGGAGCGCGCGGGGGCCCAAAAACATTCAGTACTTC.